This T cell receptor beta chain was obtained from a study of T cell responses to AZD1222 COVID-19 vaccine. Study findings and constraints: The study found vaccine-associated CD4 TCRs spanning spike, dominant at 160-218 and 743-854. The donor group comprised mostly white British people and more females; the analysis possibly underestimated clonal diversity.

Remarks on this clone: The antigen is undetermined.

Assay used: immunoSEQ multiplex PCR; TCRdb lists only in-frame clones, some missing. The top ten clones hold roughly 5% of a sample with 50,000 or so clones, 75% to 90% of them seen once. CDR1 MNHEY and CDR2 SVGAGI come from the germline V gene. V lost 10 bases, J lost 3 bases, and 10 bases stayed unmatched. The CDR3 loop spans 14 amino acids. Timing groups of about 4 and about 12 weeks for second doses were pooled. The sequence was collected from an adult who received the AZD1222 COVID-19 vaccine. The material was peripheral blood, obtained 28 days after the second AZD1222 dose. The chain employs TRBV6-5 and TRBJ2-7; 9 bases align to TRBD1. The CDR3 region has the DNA TGTGCCACCTCCCGGACAGGGGCTCGCTACGAGCAGTACTTC. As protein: CATSRTGARYEQYF.